The entry below gives a single T cell receptor (beta chain) sequence along with its context. These data originate in a study of cytomegalovirus exposure and HLA in healthy donors. Germline V gene sequence: CDR1 KGHSH, CDR2 LQKENI. Trimming took 3 bases from V and 8 from J; bases not matched to a gene: 7. The CDR3 has 16 residues. The PCR had 60 Vbeta and 13 Jbeta primers. The assay was immunoSEQ multiplex PCR, and TCRdb's table has in-frame clones only and misses some. The sample lists approximately 85,000 clones, about four fifths occurring once. The sample consisted of PBMCs. The receptor was isolated from a man aged 50-59 years in good health and CMV-seropositive. V is TRBV18 and J is TRBJ2-1; 13 bases map to TRBD2. The CDR3 loop is CASSPDGLAGADEQFF. The CDR3 bases are TGTGCCAGCTCACCGGACGGACTAGCGGGAGCGGATGAGCAGTTCTTC.